Each of the 8 T cell receptor beta chains below was sequenced from the same sample in a study of blood T cell repertoires in COVID-19. Libraries were prepared by immunoSEQ multiplex PCR; TCRdb keeps only in-frame clonotypes and omits some of them. The profile shows roughly 80,000 clones, about four fifths of them singletons. Sequenced material: peripheral blood. Source of these receptors: a human donor in a cohort sampled during active COVID-19.

This chain connects TRBV9 to TRBJ2-7; a possible D gene is TRBD1 (6 bases). The germline CDR1 and CDR2 sequences are SGDLS and YYNGEE. The V gene lost 0 bases and the J gene lost 2 bases, with 9 bases spanning the gap. CDR3 length equals 14 residues. Here the CDR3 reads CASSVAPGAYEQYF. CDR3 in DNA: TGTGCCAGCAGCGTAGCCCCAGGGGCCTACGAGCAGTACTTC.

The V and J genes are TRBV5-6 and TRBJ2-5; D might be TRBD1 (7 bases). Per the germline V gene, CDR1 is SGHDT and CDR2 is YYEEEE. V gave up 6 bases and J gave up 2 bases, with 17 bases separating them. The CDR3 contains 15 residues. This CDR3 is CASNSPTGRQETQYF. The CDR3 nucleotides read TGTGCCAGCAACTCTCCGACAGGGAGGCAAGAGACCCAGTACTTC.

The chain uses TRBV28 and TRBJ2-7, with D perhaps matching TRBD1 (6 bases). Trimming stripped 1 base from V and 12 bases from J, with 16 bases between. CDR3 size: 13 residues. From germline, CDR1 is MDHEN and CDR2 SYDVKM. The CDR3 here is CASSLYGTPSPYF. The CDR3, as DNA: TGTGCCAGCAGTTTATATGGGACACCGTCTCCGTACTTC.

In its sample, this clone was seen a few times. The chain has TRBV10-1 and TRBJ1-5; D may be TRBD1 (6 bases). The CDR3 sequence is 16 residues long. The germline V gene encodes CDR1 WNHNN and CDR2 SYGVQD (reference sequence). The V gene lost 7 bases and the J gene lost 1 base, with 17 bases spanning the gap. This CDR3 reads CASINTTGGSNQPQHF. The CDR3 DNA is TGCGCCAGCATTAATACGACAGGTGGAAGCAATCAGCCCCAGCATTTT.

V gene TRBV6-2 or TRBV6-3 combines with J gene TRBJ2-4; 10 bases align to TRBD2. The germline CDR1 and CDR2 sequences are MNHEY and SVGEGT. Trimming at V came to 5 bases and at J to 7 bases, leaving 8 bases not matched to a gene. The CDR3 is 15 residues long. The CDR3 nucleotides read TGTGCCAGCAGTACGGGCCTAGCGGGGGTTAACATTCAGTACTTC. Amino acids: CASSTGLAGVNIQYF.

This chain joins TRBV20-1 and TRBJ1-5, with 7 bases aligning to TRBD1. The CDR3 consists of 13 residues. Germline V gene lookup returns CDR1 DFQATT and CDR2 SNEGSKA (reference sequence). The J segment lost 12 bases and the V segment lost 3 bases, leaving 11 bases of the junction unmatched. CDR3: CSASQGGYGLQHF. The CDR3 nucleotides are TGCAGTGCTAGTCAGGGGGGATATGGGCTCCAGCATTTT.

The chain combines TRBV6-5 with TRBJ1-2; D may be TRBD1 (6 bases). Germline CDR1 and CDR2: MNHEY and SVGAGI. V lost 6 bases and J 2 bases, leaving 13 bases between the germline ends. The CDR3 spans 14 residues. CDR3 sequence reads: CASSPSGGNYGYTF. The CDR3 bases are TGTGCCAGCAGCCCCAGTGGGGGCAACTATGGCTACACCTTC.

V gene TRBV12-3 or TRBV12-4 combines with J gene TRBJ1-2, with D perhaps TRBD1 (5 bases). Trimming left V 5 bases short and J 8 bases short, with 12 bases between. The CDR3 contains 12 residues. This CDR3 reads CASSRQGLGYTF. The CDR3 DNA sequence: TGTGCCAGCAGTCGGCAGGGATTAGGCTACACCTTC.